This is a list of T cell receptor beta chains from one sample in a study of read filtering for tumor transcriptome and immune sequencing. TCRdb reanalysed the reads using MiXCR and keeps one entry per CDR3 protein. The top ten clones hold 17% of a sample with tens of thousands of distinct CDR3 sequences, less than 25% of them seen once. Sequencing used a population of CD138-negative cells sorted from bone marrow. The receptors were sampled from a donor aged 40 or over with multiple myeloma. Each CDR3 is given with its conserved first and last residue. A D gene is named only where the DNA matches it firmly. Some rows have no size entry. The others give once, few or many, or a class for an expanded clone.

CDR3aa	CDR3nt	d_gene	v_gene	j_gene	abundance
CASSQDRATAGAYEQYF	TGCGCCAGCAGCCAAGATCGGGCGACAGCCGGAGCCTACGAGCAGTACTTC	NA	TRBV4-1	TRBJ2-7	NA
CSVEGADRVTEQFF	TGCAGCGTTGAAGGGGCGGACAGGGTAACGGAGCAGTTCTTC	TRBD1	TRBV29-1	TRBJ2-1	many
CATLGGGLLETQYF	TGTGCTACCCTCGGGGGAGGGCTGCTTGAGACCCAGTACTTC	TRBD2	TRBV7-8	TRBJ2-5	many
CASGPDRDRANTGELFF	TGTGCCAGCGGCCCGGACCGGGACAGGGCCAACACCGGGGAGCTGTTCTTT	TRBD1	TRBV11-2	TRBJ2-2	NA
CASSQDSVISYNEQFF	TGCGCCAGCAGCCAAGATTCGGTAATCTCCTACAATGAGCAGTTCTTC	NA	TRBV4-1	TRBJ2-1	many
CASSSDLGQDEAFF	TGTGCCAGCAGCTCAGATTTGGGACAGGATGAAGCTTTCTTT	TRBD1	TRBV7-2	TRBJ1-1	many
CASSRVPGFTEAFF	TGTGCCAGCAGCAGGGTCCCTGGGTTCACTGAAGCTTTCTTT	NA	TRBV21-1	TRBJ1-1	many
CASSRDRANTEAFF	TGTGCCAGCAGCCGAGACAGGGCGAACACTGAAGCTTTCTTT	TRBD1	TRBV11-1	TRBJ1-1	NA
CASSPMGAGVSTEAFF	TGTGCCAGCAGCCCCATGGGGGCAGGGGTGTCCACTGAAGCTTTCTTT	NA	TRBV7-9	TRBJ1-1	few
CASSLGLSPTYNEQFF	TGTGCCAGCAGCTTAGGACTTTCCCCAACCTACAATGAGCAGTTCTTC	NA	TRBV7-2	TRBJ2-1	few
CASSYSDSINEQFF	TGTGCCAGCAGTTACTCGGACAGCATCAATGAGCAGTTCTTC	NA	TRBV6-5	TRBJ2-1	many
CASSYGQAYALFF	TGTGCCAGCAGTTACGGGCAGGCCTATGCCCTGTTCTTT	NA	TRBV6-2/TRBV6-3	TRBJ1-1	NA
CAISESGSEANVLTF	TGTGCCATCAGTGAGTCAGGGTCGGAGGCCAACGTCCTGACTTTC	NA	TRBV10-3	TRBJ2-6	many
CASGGSLGGKRAYNEQFF	TGTGCCAGCGGAGGCTCCCTAGGGGGCAAGAGGGCCTACAATGAGCAGTTCTTC	TRBD1	TRBV3-1	TRBJ2-1	many
CAYSDSFNQPQHF	TGTGCCTACTCGGACAGCTTCAATCAGCCCCAGCATTTT	NA	TRBV30	TRBJ1-5	NA
CASSEAPPGEQFF	TGTGCCAGCAGTGAAGCCCCTCCGGGAGAGCAGTTCTTT	NA	TRBV2	TRBJ2-1	NA
CASSPGGGAPEAFF	TGTGCCAGCAGCCCGGGTGGGGGGGCCCCTGAAGCTTTCTTT	NA	TRBV5-4	TRBJ1-1	NA
CASSLIRSVQETQYF	TGTGCCAGCAGCTTAATTCGATCCGTGCAAGAGACCCAGTACTTC	NA	TRBV7-9	TRBJ2-5	many
CASSPGQAGNEQYF	TGTGCCAGCAGTCCCGGACAGGCAGGCAACGAGCAGTACTTC	TRBD1	TRBV7-9	TRBJ2-7	NA
CASSLELAGGRETQYF	TGTGCCAGCAGCTTGGAACTAGCGGGAGGGCGGGAGACCCAGTACTTC	TRBD2	TRBV5-5	TRBJ2-5	few
CASSEEGQGYEKLFF	TGTGCCAGCAGTGAGGAGGGACAGGGTTACGAAAAACTGTTTTTT	TRBD1	TRBV2	TRBJ1-4	few
CAISPPYSGTEAFF	TGTGCCATCAGCCCCCCTTATTCGGGGACTGAAGCTTTCTTT	NA	TRBV3-1	TRBJ1-1	NA
CASSLSGVLSSLFF	TGTGCCAGCAGCTTATCGGGCGTCCTATCCTCATTGTTCTTC	NA	TRBV11-2	TRBJ2-1	many
CATSRASGVTSIDTQYF	TGTGCCACCAGTCGTGCTAGCGGAGTCACTAGCATAGATACGCAGTATTTT	TRBD2	TRBV24-1	TRBJ2-3	many
CASSGSDRGYEQYF	TGCGCCAGCAGTGGGTCGGACAGGGGGTACGAGCAGTACTTC	TRBD1	TRBV10-1	TRBJ2-7	few
CASSLSFGELFF	TGTGCCAGCAGTTTAAGTTTCGGGGAGCTGTTTTTT	NA	TRBV12-3/TRBV12-4	TRBJ2-2	many
CSAREFRLAGKQGTQYF	TGCAGTGCAAGAGAATTTCGACTAGCGGGCAAGCAGGGTACGCAGTATTTT	TRBD2	TRBV20-1	TRBJ2-3	few
CASSLAAPNEKLFF	TGTGCCAGCAGTTTAGCAGCCCCTAATGAAAAACTGTTTTTT	NA	TRBV28	TRBJ1-4	NA
CASSSTGGTYEQYF	TGTGCCAGTAGTTCGACAGGGGGGACCTACGAGCAGTACTTC	TRBD1	TRBV19	TRBJ2-7	many
CASSFRLAQNNEQFF	TGTGCCAGCAGCTTTAGACTAGCCCAGAACAATGAGCAGTTCTTC	TRBD2	TRBV7-6	TRBJ2-1	many
CASSDTLARSGNEQFF	TGTGCCAGCAGTGATACCCTAGCCCGGAGTGGGAATGAGCAGTTCTTC	NA	TRBV6-2/TRBV6-3	TRBJ2-1	NA
CASSTAPLEQYF	TGTGCCAGCAGCACTGCCCCACTCGAGCAGTACTTC	NA	TRBV7-9	TRBJ2-7	many
CASTRLSRNEKLFF	TGTGCCAGCACTAGACTGAGTCGGAATGAAAAACTGTTTTTT	NA	TRBV27	TRBJ1-4	NA
CSAEAGVTYEQYF	TGCAGTGCTGAAGCGGGAGTAACCTACGAGCAGTACTTC	TRBD2	TRBV20-1	TRBJ2-7	many
CSARKGSGANVLTF	TGCAGTGCCAGGAAGGGGTCAGGGGCCAACGTCCTGACTTTC	NA	TRBV20-1	TRBJ2-6	many
CASSYSRTGGGYGYTF	TGTGCCAGCAGTTACTCGAGGACAGGGGGCGGCTATGGCTACACCTTC	TRBD1	TRBV6-5	TRBJ1-2	few
CASSLLVSGATNEQFF	TGTGCCAGCAGCTTACTGGTCAGCGGGGCCACCAATGAGCAGTTCTTC	TRBD2	TRBV11-2	TRBJ2-1	many
CASSFSGRTGELFF	TGCGCCAGCAGCTTTAGCGGGAGAACCGGGGAGCTGTTTTTT	TRBD2	TRBV5-1	TRBJ2-2	many
CASSFGETSTDTQYF	TGCGCCAGCAGCTTCGGGGAAACTAGCACAGATACGCAGTATTTT	NA	TRBV5-1	TRBJ2-3	many
CASSQDDRGLTDTQYF	TGCGCCAGCAGCCAAGATGACAGGGGGCTAACAGATACGCAGTATTTT	TRBD1	TRBV4-1	TRBJ2-3	NA
CASSTSRDIDTQYF	TGTGCCAGCAGCACGTCCCGGGACATTGATACGCAGTATTTT	NA	TRBV7-2	TRBJ2-3	many
CASRLGGDSESSYEQYF	TGTGCCAGCAGGTTAGGGGGGGATAGCGAATCCTCCTACGAGCAGTACTTC	NA	TRBV12-3/TRBV12-4	TRBJ2-7	many
CSARDYRKETQYF	TGCAGTGCTAGAGATTACAGGAAAGAGACCCAGTACTTC	NA	TRBV20-1	TRBJ2-5	few
CASSVGGIAGGPGNEQFF	TGTGCCAGCAGCGTAGGAGGGATAGCGGGAGGGCCCGGAAATGAGCAGTTCTTC	TRBD2	TRBV9	TRBJ2-1	few
CASSPIGSAGELFF	TGTGCCAGCTCACCAATCGGGAGCGCCGGGGAGCTGTTTTTT	NA	TRBV18	TRBJ2-2	many
CASSPGGQETQYF	TGTGCCAGCAGCCCTGGGGGACAAGAGACCCAGTACTTC	NA	TRBV5-5	TRBJ2-5	many
CASTRSVGIEETQYF	TGTGCCAGCACTAGGTCCGTGGGAATTGAAGAGACCCAGTACTTC	NA	TRBV6-1	TRBJ2-5	few
CASSPATAFNYGYTF	TGCGCCAGCAGCCCCGCCACCGCTTTTAACTATGGCTACACCTTC	NA	TRBV5-1	TRBJ1-2	medium-sized
CSVAGLDYNEQFF	TGCAGCGTTGCTGGACTAGATTACAATGAGCAGTTCTTC	TRBD2	TRBV29-1	TRBJ2-1	many
CARNSGLAGVDEQFF	TGTGCCAGAAACTCAGGATTAGCGGGAGTGGATGAGCAGTTCTTC	TRBD2	TRBV27	TRBJ2-1	NA